These 28 T cell receptor beta chains came from one sample sequenced in a study of T cells after yellow fever vaccination. One entry per CDR3 protein, called by TCRdb with MiXCR from the 5' RACE reads. The sample shows 250,000 or so distinct CDR3 sequences, around 6.7% of them seen only once. The sample was CD4+ T cells sorted from PBMCs, taken on the day of the yellow fever booster vaccination. The receptors shown here come from a man in his thirties or forties who received the YFV17D yellow fever vaccine.

The chain couples TRBV7-2 to TRBJ2-1, with D hard to call. The ends were cut back, 3 bases at V and 7 bases at J, with 13 bases in the middle. Germline CDR1 and CDR2: SGHTA and FQGNSA. The CDR3 loop spans 14 amino acids. This chain's CDR3 is CASSFQRWGNEQFF. The CDR3 DNA follows: TGTGCCAGCAGCTTCCAGCGATGGGGAAATGAGCAGTTCTTC.

There are many counts of this clonotype. The chain couples TRBV6-2 or TRBV6-3 to TRBJ2-1; a possible D gene is TRBD1 (5 bases). Germline assignment: CDR1 MNHEY and CDR2 SVGEGT. V lost 5 bases, J lost 7 bases, and 15 bases lay in between. The CDR3 runs 14 residues. CDR3 amino acids: CASSPPGAVNEQFF. In DNA, the CDR3 is TGTGCCAGCAGTCCCCCTGGGGCCGTAAATGAGCAGTTCTTC.

This clonotype was counted at least ten times. The V gene is TRBV12-3 or TRBV12-4, the J gene TRBJ2-4; possibly TRBD1 for D (6 bases). V shed 4 bases and J shed 3 bases, with 10 bases lying between them. The CDR3 spans 14 residues. The CDR3 coding sequence is TGTGCCAGCAGTTGGGACACGGACAAAAACATTCAGTACTTC. Encoded protein: CASSWDTDKNIQYF.

This clonotype was seen repeatedly, ten times or more. The chain employs TRBV10-3 and TRBJ2-3; D not certain. The CDR3 sequence is 14 residues long. The V end was cut by 0 bases, the J end by 1 base, with 5 bases between. Germline CDR1 ENHRY, CDR2 SYGVKD. CDR3 residues: CAISESTGTDTQYF. The DNA of the CDR3 is TGTGCCATCAGTGAGTCGACTGGCACAGATACGCAGTATTTT.

This clonotype has a handful of counts. The chain recombines TRBV19 with TRBJ2-1; 14 bases agree with TRBD2. This CDR3 is built from 16 residues. Looked up from germline, CDR1 is LNHDA and CDR2 is SQIVND (reference sequence). Unmatched junction bases numbered 3, after V lost 1 base and J lost 7 bases. DNA for the CDR3: TGTGCCAGTAGTATAGTCGGGACTAGCGGGAGAAATGAGCAGTTCTTC. It yields the protein CASSIVGTSGRNEQFF.

This clonotype was counted many times. CDR3 sequence (DNA): TGCAGCGTTGGGCGCACCTGGAATGAGCAGTTCTTC. This codes for CSVGRTWNEQFF. V and J are TRBV29-1 and TRBJ2-1, with D unresolved. The CDR3 totals 12 residues. The V gene's germline CDR1 is SQVTM and CDR2 ANQGSEA. V shed 4 bases and J shed 7 bases, with 11 bases lying between them.

The chain links TRBV20-1 to TRBJ2-1; 8 nucleotides match TRBD2. This CDR3 spans 14 amino acids. Germline CDR1 is DFQATT and CDR2 is SNEGSKA (reference sequence). J gave up 6 bases and V 1 base, and 5 bases lay outside the gene matches. This CDR3 is CSARVGRAVNEQFF. DNA of the CDR3: TGCAGTGCTAGAGTCGGGAGGGCCGTCAATGAGCAGTTCTTC.

This clonotype showed up many times. The V gene is TRBV27, the J gene TRBJ2-3; 7 bases agree with TRBD2. Germline CDR1 and CDR2: MNHEY and SMNVEV (reference sequence). This CDR3 comprises 14 residues. V was pared by 7 bases and J by 1 base, with 5 bases of the junction left unmatched. CDR3 protein: CASKRSGGTDTQYF. The CDR3, as DNA: TGTGCCAGCAAGCGCAGCGGGGGCACAGATACGCAGTATTTT.

This clonotype was seen ten or more times. The rearrangement links TRBV25-1 to TRBJ2-5; no reliable D call. V lost 3 bases to trimming and J lost 4 bases, with 15 bases between them. Germline values: CDR1 MGHDK, CDR2 SYGVNS. CDR3 size: 15 residues. For the CDR3, the DNA is TGTGCCAGCAGTGAGGCAGGAACTGGGCGAGAGACCCAGTACTTC. This gives the protein CASSEAGTGRETQYF.

This sequence joins TRBV20-1 and TRBJ2-7; D gene unclear. The CDR3 consists of 14 residues. Germline V CDR1 and CDR2: DFQATT, SNEGSKA (reference sequence). Trimming left V 3 bases short and J 3 bases short, with 15 bases between. The CDR3 bases are TGCAGTGCTAGCGTTGGTACCCCTGACTACGAGCAGTACTTC. This sequence encodes CSASVGTPDYEQYF.

This clonotype was found a few times. The chain employs TRBV20-1 and TRBJ2-7, with 7 bases matching TRBD1. J was trimmed by 5 bases and V by 3 bases; bases with no gene match: 10. The CDR3 sequence is 14 residues long. Per germline, CDR1 DFQATT and CDR2 SNEGSKA (reference sequence). Here the CDR3 DNA reads TGCAGTGCTAGGGACTTACAGGGGCTCGACGAGCAGTACTTC. It yields the protein CSARDLQGLDEQYF.

The chain couples TRBV5-1 to TRBJ2-4; 10 bases align to TRBD1. This CDR3 contains 16 residues. V was clipped by 4 bases and J by 8 bases; unmatched bases: 12. Germline V gene sequence: CDR1 SGHRS, CDR2 YFSETQ. The CDR3 coding sequence is TGCGCCAGCAGCCGCAGACAGGGGGCGCGGTCACACATTCAGTACTTC. Translation: CASSRRQGARSHIQYF.

This clonotype was recorded many times. The CDR3 sequence: CSAEGANEQYF. The DNA of the CDR3 is TGCAGTGCTGAAGGGGCCAACGAGCAGTACTTC. The rearrangement links TRBV20-1 to TRBJ2-7; D may be TRBD1 (5 bases). This CDR3 comprises 11 residues. V gave up 5 bases and J gave up 5 bases, with 10 bases separating them. Germline-derived CDR1 and CDR2 are DFQATT and SNEGSKA (reference sequence).

This clonotype was seen only a few times. The chain couples TRBV7-3 to TRBJ2-2, with a weak D call TRBD2 (5 bases). The CDR3 covers 15 residues. Per germline, CDR1 SGHTA and CDR2 FQGTGA. Trimming removed 5 bases from V and 0 bases from J, with 10 bases in between. The CDR3 bases are TGTGCCAGCAGCCGCGTGCGGGCGAACACCGGGGAGCTGTTTTTT. This codes for CASSRVRANTGELFF.

In its sample, this clonotype was seen many times. V and J are TRBV20-1 and TRBJ2-5, with no clear D. V lost 8 bases, J lost 4 bases, and 14 bases lay in between. The CDR3 is 12 residues long. CDR1 and CDR2 (germline): DFQATT, SNEGSKA (reference sequence). CDR3 nucleotide sequence: TGCAGTCACAAAAGGACGAGAGAGACCCAGTACTTC. Encoded protein: CSHKRTRETQYF.

The sample holds many counts of this clonotype. The chain employs TRBV19 and TRBJ2-6; D is unresolved. CDR3 length: 13 residues. Trimming removed 7 bases at V and 4 bases at J, with 8 bases between. Germline CDR1 reads LNHDA; CDR2 reads SQIVND (reference sequence). CDR3 residues: CASNRFGANVLTF. The CDR3 bases are TGTGCCAGTAATCGGTTCGGGGCCAACGTCCTGACTTTC.

Ten or more counts support this clonotype. The V and J genes are TRBV5-1 and TRBJ2-1, with 8 bases identical to TRBD1. Germline assignment: CDR1 SGHRS and CDR2 YFSETQ. The V gene end was trimmed by 7 bases and the J gene end by 4 bases; junction bases not matched to a gene: 13. This CDR3 has 16 residues. CDR3 nucleotide sequence: TGCGCCAGCTCTCCCTCAGAACAGGGGGTTTACAATGAGCAGTTCTTC. Protein: CASSPSEQGVYNEQFF.

The chain has TRBV11-2 and TRBJ1-1; 8 bases align to TRBD1. This CDR3 region has 15 residues. From germline, CDR1 is SGHAT and CDR2 FQNNGV. Unmatched junction bases numbered 11, after V lost 5 bases and J lost 6 bases. The CDR3 here is CASSAAVTGDAEAFF. CDR3 bases: TGTGCCAGCAGCGCAGCGGTGACAGGGGACGCTGAAGCTTTCTTT.

The table lists this clonotype with a few counts. The rearrangement links TRBV20-1 to TRBJ2-7; 13 nucleotides match TRBD2. The V gene end was trimmed by 4 bases and the J gene end by 2 bases; junction bases not matched to a gene: 17. The CDR3 has 19 residues. CDR1 is DFQATT, CDR2 SNEGSKA, per germline (reference sequence). The CDR3 spells CSAKSPGLAGPSLAYEQYF. CDR3 DNA: TGCAGTGCTAAATCGCCGGGACTAGCGGGACCGTCCTTGGCCTACGAGCAGTACTTC.

Ten or more counts support this clonotype. This chain uses TRBV5-1 with TRBJ1-2; D gene ambiguous. V shed 0 bases and J shed 4 bases, with 10 bases lying between them. CDR3 length: 14 residues. CDR1 and CDR2 from the germline V gene are SGHRS and YFSETQ. The chain's CDR3 is CASSLESGTYGYTF. The CDR3 DNA follows: TGCGCCAGCAGCTTGGAGTCCGGAACCTATGGCTACACCTTC.

As for this clonotype: A junction end diverges from the germline sequence, so it may reflect a read error. The rearrangement uses TRBV30 and TRBJ2-7, with TRBD2 matching over 7 bases. Looked up from germline, CDR1 is GTSNPN and CDR2 is SVGIG (reference sequence). CDR3 length: 14 amino acids. The CDR3 protein is CAWSYGGSIHEKYF. In DNA form, the CDR3 reads TGTGCCTGGAGTTATGGCGGGAGTATTCACGAGAAGTACTTC.

This clonotype was detected ten times or more. The rearrangement uses TRBV6-1 and TRBJ2-7; 10 nucleotides align to TRBD2. Germline V lookup: CDR1 MNHNS, CDR2 SASEGT. V shed 7 bases, J shed 2 bases, and the junction held 5 bases outside the gene matches. The CDR3 length is 14 residues. CDR3 DNA: TGTGCCAGCATGAAAGCGGGAGGGACCTACGAGCAGTACTTC. Amino acid sequence: CASMKAGGTYEQYF.

This clonotype was recorded many times. This sequence joins TRBV5-1 and TRBJ2-7; 11 bases are a match to TRBD1. The CDR3 totals 14 residues. The V gene end was trimmed by 6 bases and the J gene end by 7 bases; junction bases not matched to a gene: 9. Germline V CDR1 and CDR2: SGHRS, YFSETQ. DNA for the CDR3: TGCGCCAGCAAACGAGGACAGGGGGCGCTTGAGCAGTACTTC. The encoded protein is CASKRGQGALEQYF.

A few counts support this clonotype. The chain combines TRBV6-5 with TRBJ1-1, with D unclear. V was pared by 4 bases and J by 6 bases, with 15 bases between. CDR1 is MNHEY and CDR2 is SVGAGI in the germline V gene. This CDR3 contains 14 residues. The DNA of the CDR3 is TGTGCCAGCAGTTTTTCTTTGATGTACGCTGAAGCTTTCTTT. This gives the protein CASSFSLMYAEAFF.

This clonotype was seen a few times. DNA for the CDR3: TGTGCCAGCAAAGTGAACACTGAAGCTTTCTTT. This translates into CASKVNTEAFF. This chain joins TRBV28 and TRBJ1-1; D unresolved. The CDR3 is 11 amino acids. Germline V CDR1 and CDR2: MDHEN, SYDVKM. V was shortened by 7 bases and J by 0 bases, with 3 bases between the two germline ends. The complete variable domain, with remaining parts taken from reference TRBV28 and TRBJ1-1, reads DVKVTQSSRYLVKRTGEKVFLECVQDMDHENMFWYRQDPGLGLRLIYFSYDVKMKEKGDIPEGYSVSREKKERFSLILESASTNQTSMYLCASKVNTEAFFGQGTRLTVV.

The CDR3: CASSRQVLEQFF. CDR3 in DNA: TGTGCCAGCTCCCGACAGGTCCTTGAGCAGTTCTTC. This sequence joins TRBV18 and TRBJ2-1, with D maybe TRBD1 (6 bases). Between the trimmed V and J ends, which lost 6 bases and 9 bases, there was a span of 12 bases. The CDR3 is 12 residues long. Per the germline V gene, CDR1 is KGHSH and CDR2 is LQKENI.

The chain couples TRBV11-2 to TRBJ2-3, with D unclear. This CDR3 is 16 amino acids long. CDR1 SGHAT and CDR2 FQNNGV come from the germline V gene. Trimming left V 2 bases short and J 0 bases short, with 12 bases between. The CDR3 is CASSLPWRPSTDTQYF. CDR3 nucleotides: TGTGCCAGCAGCTTACCCTGGCGGCCTAGCACAGATACGCAGTATTTT.

This clonotype was seen many times. This chain joins TRBV5-1 and TRBJ2-7, with TRBD1 matching 7 bases. Germline trimming cut 0 bases from V and 2 bases from J; bases unmatched to any gene: 5. Germline V lookup: CDR1 SGHRS, CDR2 YFSETQ. The CDR3 has 15 residues. This chain's CDR3 is CASSLGQGETYEQYF. The CDR3 DNA follows: TGCGCCAGCAGCTTGGGGCAGGGGGAAACCTACGAGCAGTACTTC.